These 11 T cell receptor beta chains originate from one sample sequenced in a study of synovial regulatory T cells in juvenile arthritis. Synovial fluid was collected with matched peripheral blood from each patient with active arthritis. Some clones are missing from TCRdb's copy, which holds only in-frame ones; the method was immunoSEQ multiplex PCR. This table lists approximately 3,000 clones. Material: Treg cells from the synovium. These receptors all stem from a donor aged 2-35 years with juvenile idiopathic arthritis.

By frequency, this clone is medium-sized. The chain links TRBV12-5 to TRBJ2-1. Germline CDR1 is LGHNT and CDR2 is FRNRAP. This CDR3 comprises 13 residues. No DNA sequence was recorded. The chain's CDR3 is CASGRSGHNEQFF.

The CDR3 spells CASSRDRMNTEAFF. The chain is built from TRBV18 and TRBJ1-1; TCRdb names TRBD1, which stays unverified in the absence of DNA. This CDR3 has 14 amino acids. DNA was not recorded. Germline V gene sequence: CDR1 KGHSH, CDR2 LQKENI.

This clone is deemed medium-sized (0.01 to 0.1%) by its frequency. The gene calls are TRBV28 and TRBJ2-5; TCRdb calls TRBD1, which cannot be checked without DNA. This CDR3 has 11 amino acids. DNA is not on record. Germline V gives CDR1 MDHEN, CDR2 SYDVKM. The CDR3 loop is CASSHRETQYF.

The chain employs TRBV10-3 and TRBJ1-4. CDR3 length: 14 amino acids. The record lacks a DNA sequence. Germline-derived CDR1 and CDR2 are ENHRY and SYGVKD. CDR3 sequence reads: CAISPGSTKEKLFF.

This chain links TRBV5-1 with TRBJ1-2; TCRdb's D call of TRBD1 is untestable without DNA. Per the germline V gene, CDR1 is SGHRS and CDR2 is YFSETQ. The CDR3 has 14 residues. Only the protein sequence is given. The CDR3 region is CASSIAGTGSGYTF.

This CDR3 reads CASSRVLYSNQPQHF. The V call is TRBV6-1, the J call TRBJ1-5. Germline CDR1 and CDR2: MNHNS and SASEGT. The CDR3 length is 15 residues. Only the protein sequence is given.

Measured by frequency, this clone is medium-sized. The chain's CDR3 is CASSQGTSGVYEQYF. The chain couples TRBV4-3 to TRBJ2-7; TCRdb's D gene call, TRBD2, goes unchecked for lack of DNA. The germline V gene encodes CDR1 LGHNA and CDR2 YSLEER. This CDR3 region has 15 residues. DNA was not recorded.

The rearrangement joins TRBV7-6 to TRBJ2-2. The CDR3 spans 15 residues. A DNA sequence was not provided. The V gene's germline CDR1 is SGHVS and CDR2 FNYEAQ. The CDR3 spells CASSPGGGYTGELFF.

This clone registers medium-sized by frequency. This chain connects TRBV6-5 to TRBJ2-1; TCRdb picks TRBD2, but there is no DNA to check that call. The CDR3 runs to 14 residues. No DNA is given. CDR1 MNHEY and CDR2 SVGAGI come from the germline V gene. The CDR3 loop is CASSLQLGSGKQFF.

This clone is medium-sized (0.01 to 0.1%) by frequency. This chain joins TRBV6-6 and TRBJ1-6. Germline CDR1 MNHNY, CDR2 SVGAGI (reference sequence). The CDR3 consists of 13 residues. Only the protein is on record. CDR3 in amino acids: CASSYDYNSPLHF.

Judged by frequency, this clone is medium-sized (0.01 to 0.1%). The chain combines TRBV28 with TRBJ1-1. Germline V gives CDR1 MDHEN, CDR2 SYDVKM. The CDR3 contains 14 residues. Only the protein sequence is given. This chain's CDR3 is CASSFWGLNTEAFF.